A single sample gave rise to the 13 T cell receptor beta chains below, sequenced in a study of CD8 T cells in ankylosing spondylitis. TCRdb reprocessed the 5' RACE reads with MiXCR, giving one entry per CDR3 protein. The sample holds about 240,000 distinct CDR3 sequences, approximately 11% seen once. Specimen: blood, either unsorted or a sorted T cell fraction (not recorded which). Receptor source: a male donor with ankylosing spondylitis or in good health (not recorded which).

A few counts support this clonotype. This chain connects TRBV11-2 to TRBJ1-1, with TRBD1 matching 9 bases. CDR1 and CDR2 (germline): SGHAT, FQNNGV. There are 16 residues in the CDR3. V lost 5 bases and J lost 0; bases outside the gene matches: 7. CDR3 sequence reads: CASSGRDRDLNTEAFF. In DNA form, the CDR3 reads TGTGCCAGCAGCGGCCGGGACAGGGATTTGAACACTGAAGCTTTCTTT.

This clonotype has more than one count but fewer than ten. The V gene is TRBV2, the J gene TRBJ2-7; the D gene could be TRBD1 or TRBD2 (5 bases each). Germline V lookup: CDR1 SNHLY, CDR2 FYNNEI. The CDR3 is 14 residues long. V lost 2 bases, J lost 6 bases, and 14 bases lay in between. CDR3 in amino acids: CASSEIQGPGEQYF. The CDR3 DNA reads as TGTGCCAGCAGTGAAATCCAGGGACCGGGCGAGCAGTACTTC. Filled out from reference TRBV2 and TRBJ2-7, the complete variable domain reads EPEVTQTPSHQVTQMGQEVILRCVPISNHLYFYWYRQILGQKVEFLVSFYNNEISEKSEIFDDQFSVERPDGSNFTLKIRSTKLEDSAMYFCASSEIQGPGEQYFGPGTRLTVT.

The rearrangement uses TRBV6-5 and TRBJ2-3; D is ambiguous. The V end lost 0 bases, the J end lost 0 bases, and 10 bases lay between the germline ends. CDR3 size: 16 residues. Germline CDR1 reads MNHEY; CDR2 reads SVGAGI. The CDR3 protein is CASSYSSQTSTDTQYF. The CDR3 nucleotides are TGTGCCAGCAGTTACTCGTCACAAACTAGCACAGATACGCAGTATTTT.

In DNA form, the CDR3 reads TGTGCCAGCAGCCGTACCCTAGGGGAGGAGACCCAGTACTTC. Protein: CASSRTLGEETQYF. The chain is built from TRBV6-1 and TRBJ2-5, with D possibly being TRBD1 or TRBD2 (5 bases each). This CDR3 has 14 residues. The V gene lost 6 bases and the J gene lost 5 bases, with 16 bases spanning the gap. The V gene's germline CDR1 is MNHNS and CDR2 SASEGT.

This clonotype was detected ten times or more. The chain couples TRBV4-1 to TRBJ1-1; perhaps TRBD1 as D (6 bases). The ends were cut back, 3 bases at V and 1 base at J, with 12 bases in the middle. The CDR3 extends over 15 amino acids. Per germline, CDR1 MGHRA and CDR2 YSYEKL. CDR3 coding DNA: TGCGCCAGCAGCCAGTTACAGGGTCGGAACACTGAAGCTTTCTTT. Residues: CASSQLQGRNTEAFF.

This clonotype was found many times. The V gene is TRBV20-1, the J gene TRBJ2-5; 9 nucleotides agree with TRBD2. The CDR3 has 13 amino acids. V lost 3 bases, J lost 4 bases, and 3 bases stayed unmatched. Germline CDR1 reads DFQATT; CDR2 reads SNEGSKA (reference sequence). The CDR3 region is CSASSSGRETQYF. In DNA form, the CDR3 reads TGCAGTGCTAGCAGTAGCGGGAGAGAGACCCAGTACTTC.

This clonotype was seen at least ten times. The V and J genes are TRBV12-3 or TRBV12-4 and TRBJ2-2; tentatively, D is TRBD2 (6 bases). Trimming took 2 bases from V and 4 from J, leaving 11 bases between them. This CDR3 spans 15 amino acids. CDR3 loop: CASSLRRGRTGELFF. The CDR3 nucleotides are TGTGCCAGCAGTTTACGGCGGGGCCGCACCGGGGAGCTGTTTTTT.

The sample holds many counts of this clonotype. The gene calls are TRBV5-1 and TRBJ2-1; no firm D call. The CDR3 loop spans 12 amino acids. Trimming removed 2 bases from V and 11 bases from J, with 11 bases in between. Germline V lookup: CDR1 SGHRS, CDR2 YFSETQ. The CDR3 coding sequence is TGCGCCAGCAGCTTTGACCAGCGCAAGCAGTTCTTC. Its protein product is CASSFDQRKQFF.

This clonotype was observed a handful of times. The chain joins TRBV2 to TRBJ2-7, with TRBD1 matching 7 bases. This CDR3 region has 12 residues. CDR1 is SNHLY, CDR2 FYNNEI, per germline. V shed 11 bases, J shed 5 bases, and the junction held 9 bases outside the gene matches. The chain's CDR3 is CAFRGQFHEQYF. DNA of the CDR3: TGTGCCTTCCGGGGACAGTTCCACGAGCAGTACTTC.

The chain carries TRBV28 and TRBJ2-5; D is ambiguous. This CDR3 region has 17 residues. V lost 4 bases, J lost 5 bases, and 23 bases lay in between. CDR1 MDHEN and CDR2 SYDVKM come from the germline V gene. The DNA for the CDR3 is TGTGCCAGCAGTTCTTTCCTCCAGAAGGGAAAAGAGGAGACCCAGTACTTC. Protein: CASSSFLQKGKEETQYF.

This clonotype was seen only a few times. The chain links TRBV3-1 to TRBJ2-7, with 8 bases aligning to TRBD1. Germline values: CDR1 LGHDT, CDR2 YNNKEL (reference sequence). The CDR3 covers 15 residues. The trim removed 2 bases at V and 2 bases at J, leaving 5 bases unmatched. As DNA, the CDR3 is TGTGCCAGCAGCCAACGGACAGGGTTAACCTACGAGCAGTACTTC. It specifies CASSQRTGLTYEQYF.

The V gene is TRBV29-1, the J gene TRBJ1-1; 8 nucleotides align to TRBD1. CDR1 and CDR2 (germline): SQVTM, ANQGSEA. The junction had 8 bases not matched to a gene; V was cut back by 2 bases and J by 0 bases. CDR3 length: 16 amino acids. DNA for the CDR3: TGCAGCGTTGAAAAGGGGTCAGGGGGCATGAACACTGAAGCTTTCTTT. The encoded protein is CSVEKGSGGMNTEAFF.

In this sample, this clonotype turned up many times. This sequence joins TRBV27 and TRBJ2-7, with D unresolved. Germline CDR1 is MNHEY and CDR2 is SMNVEV (reference sequence). V lost 2 bases to trimming and J lost 7 bases, with 12 bases between them. The CDR3 spans 13 residues. CDR3 protein: CASSLHIFGEQYF. CDR3 sequence (DNA): TGTGCCAGCAGTTTACACATTTTTGGTGAGCAGTACTTC.